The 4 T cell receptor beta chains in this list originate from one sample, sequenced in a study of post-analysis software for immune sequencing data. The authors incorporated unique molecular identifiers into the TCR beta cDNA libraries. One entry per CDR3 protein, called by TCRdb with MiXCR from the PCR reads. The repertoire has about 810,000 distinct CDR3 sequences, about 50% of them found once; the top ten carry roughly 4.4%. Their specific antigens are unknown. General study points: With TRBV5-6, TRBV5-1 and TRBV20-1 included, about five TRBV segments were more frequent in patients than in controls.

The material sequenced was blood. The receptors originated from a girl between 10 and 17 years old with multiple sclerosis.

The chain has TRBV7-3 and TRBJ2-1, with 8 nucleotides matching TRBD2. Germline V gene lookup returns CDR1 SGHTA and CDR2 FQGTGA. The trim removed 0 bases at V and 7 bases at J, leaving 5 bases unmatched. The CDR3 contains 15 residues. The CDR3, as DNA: TGTGCCAGCAGCTTAACGGGCGGGAGGAAAAATGAGCAGTTCTTC. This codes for CASSLTGGRKNEQFF.

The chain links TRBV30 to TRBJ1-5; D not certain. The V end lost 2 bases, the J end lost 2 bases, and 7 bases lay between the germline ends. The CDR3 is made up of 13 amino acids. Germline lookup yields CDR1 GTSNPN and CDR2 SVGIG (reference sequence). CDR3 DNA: TGTGCCTGGAGTAGGAGGGGCAATCAGCCCCAGCATTTT. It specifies CAWSRRGNQPQHF.

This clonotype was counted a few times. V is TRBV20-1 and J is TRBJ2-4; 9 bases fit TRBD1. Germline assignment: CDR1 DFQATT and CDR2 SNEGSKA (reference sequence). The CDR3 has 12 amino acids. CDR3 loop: CGHRGLGNIQYF. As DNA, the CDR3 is TGCGGTCACAGGGGGCTGGGGAACATTCAGTACTTC.

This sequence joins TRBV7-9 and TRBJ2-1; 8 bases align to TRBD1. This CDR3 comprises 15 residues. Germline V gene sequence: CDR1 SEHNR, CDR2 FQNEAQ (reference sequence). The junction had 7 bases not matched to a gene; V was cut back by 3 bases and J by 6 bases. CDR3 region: CASSLDRDVRNEQFF. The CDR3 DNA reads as TGTGCCAGCAGCTTGGACAGGGATGTGCGCAATGAGCAGTTCTTC.